The 21 T cell receptor beta chains presented below share a single source sample, sequenced in a study of cytomegalovirus exposure and HLA in healthy donors. PCR amplification relied on 60 Vbeta primers (plus 13 Jbeta primers). Clones were sequenced by immunoSEQ multiplex PCR, and TCRdb holds only the in-frame ones, with some missing. This sample has roughly 160,000 clones, with roughly 80% found just once. Sequenced: PBMCs. These receptors were collected from a male donor in good health and CMV-seropositive.

The gene calls are TRBV10-1 and TRBJ1-3; no firm D call. Germline V gene sequence: CDR1 WNHNN, CDR2 SYGVQD (reference sequence). V lost 3 bases to trimming and J lost 14 bases, with 20 bases between them. The CDR3 consists of 14 residues. The DNA for the CDR3 is TGCGCCAGCAGTGATGCCGGATCTCCCGGGGAACTATATTTT. Its protein is CASSDAGSPGELYF.

V gene TRBV5-8 combines with J gene TRBJ2-1; TRBD2 matches at 9 bases. Unmatched junction bases numbered 5, after V lost 2 bases and J lost 2 bases. The germline gives CDR1 SGHTS, CDR2 YDEGEE. CDR3 length: 16 amino acids. CDR3 bases: TGTGCCAGCAGCTTACTTGGCGGGAGGGCCTACAATGAGCAGTTCTTC. The encoded protein is CASSLLGGRAYNEQFF.

This rearrangement joins TRBV28 to TRBJ2-7; TRBD2 matches at 15 bases. This CDR3 has 21 amino acids. Germline loops: CDR1 MDHEN, CDR2 SYDVKM. The junction had 20 bases not matched to a gene; V was cut back by 3 bases and J by 5 bases. The CDR3 loop is CASSFRWTSGRASPPTDEQYF. CDR3 bases: TGTGCCAGCAGTTTCCGTTGGACTAGCGGGAGGGCTAGCCCCCCTACTGACGAGCAGTACTTC.

The count of this clone is one. The rearrangement uses TRBV30 and TRBJ1-3, with 9 bases fitting TRBD1. CDR1 GTSNPN and CDR2 SVGIG come from the germline V gene (reference sequence). This CDR3 has 16 amino acids. V lost 3 bases to trimming and J lost 4 bases; unmatched junction nucleotides: 10. CDR3 sequence: CAWRIDRGGRGNTIYF. In DNA, the CDR3 is TGTGCCTGGAGGATAGACAGGGGGGGTCGAGGAAACACCATATATTTT.

The rearrangement links TRBV9 to TRBJ1-4, with 9 bases that match TRBD1. The CDR3 extends over 15 amino acids. V was pared by 3 bases and J by 8 bases, with 8 bases of the junction left unmatched. The germline V gene has CDR1 SGDLS and CDR2 YYNGEE. This CDR3 reads CASSGKTGGSEKLFF. The CDR3 bases are TGTGCCAGCAGCGGGAAGACAGGGGGTAGCGAAAAACTGTTTTTT.

The rearrangement links TRBV7-8 to TRBJ1-3; D not resolved. The length of the CDR3 is 15 residues. The ends were cut back, 1 base at V and 0 bases at J, with 7 bases in the middle. The germline V gene encodes CDR1 SGHVS and CDR2 FQNEAQ. The CDR3 region is CASSLEAYSGNTIYF. In DNA form, the CDR3 reads TGTGCCAGCAGCTTAGAAGCCTACTCTGGAAACACCATATATTTT.

V and J are TRBV7-2 and TRBJ1-2; D possibly corresponds to TRBD1 (5 bases). Germline CDR1 and CDR2: SGHTA and FQGNSA. Trimming cost V 4 bases and J 5 bases, with 11 bases left between them. CDR3 length: 13 amino acids. In DNA form, the CDR3 reads TGTGCCAGCAGCTCCAGGGTTAATTATGGCTACACCTTC. Protein product: CASSSRVNYGYTF.

The chain is built from TRBV27 and TRBJ1-2, with TRBD1 matching 8 bases. There are 13 residues in the CDR3. CDR1 MNHEY and CDR2 SMNVEV come from the germline V gene (reference sequence). Trimming removed 3 bases from V and 4 bases from J; junction bases left unmatched: 1. In DNA, the CDR3 is TGTGCCAGCAGTTTGACAGGGGCCTATGGCTACACCTTC. Its protein product is CASSLTGAYGYTF.

The chain combines TRBV9 with TRBJ2-2, with D unclear. Germline V gene sequence: CDR1 SGDLS, CDR2 YYNGEE. V lost 2 bases, J lost 4 bases, and 9 bases lay in between. The CDR3 has 14 amino acids. CDR3 bases: TGTGCCAGCAGCGTCGTTACGGGCACCGGGGAGCTGTTTTTT. This gives the protein CASSVVTGTGELFF.

The V and J genes are TRBV19 and TRBJ1-5; tentative D call: TRBD1 (6 bases). In germline, CDR1 is LNHDA, CDR2 SQIVND (reference sequence). The CDR3 is 15 amino acids. V lost 5 bases and J 3 bases, leaving 14 bases between the germline ends. The CDR3 loop reads CASSPTTGPNQPQHF. CDR3 DNA: TGTGCCAGTAGTCCAACGACAGGTCCCAATCAGCCCCAGCATTTT.

This chain joins TRBV7-7 and TRBJ1-3, with a weak D call TRBD1 (6 bases). Germline CDR1 is SSHAT and CDR2 is FNYEAQ (reference sequence). The CDR3 runs 15 residues. V was shortened by 5 bases and J by 4 bases, with 15 bases between the two germline ends. The CDR3 loop is CASSPRGGAGNTIYF. The CDR3 DNA follows: TGTGCCAGCAGCCCTAGGGGGGGAGCCGGAAACACCATATATTTT.

This sequence joins TRBV4-3 and TRBJ1-2, with D unclear. Deletions cut 0 bases from V and 3 bases from J, with 8 bases between. Germline V gene sequence: CDR1 LGHNA, CDR2 YSLEER. This CDR3 is 14 amino acids long. CDR3 protein: CASSQEQVDYGYTF. Here the CDR3 DNA reads TGCGCCAGCAGCCAAGAGCAGGTGGACTATGGCTACACCTTC.

About this clone itself: In the same sample, other DNA sequences code for this CDR3. The V gene is TRBV28, the J gene TRBJ1-5, with 10 bases lining up with TRBD1. Germline assignment: CDR1 MDHEN and CDR2 SYDVKM. This CDR3 contains 15 residues. The J segment lost 2 bases and the V segment lost 3 bases, leaving 1 base of the junction unmatched. This CDR3 reads CASSLTGGGNQPQHF. CDR3 bases: TGTGCCAGCAGTTTGACAGGGGGCGGCAATCAGCCCCAGCATTTT.

CDR3 residues: CASSPGEGAETQYF. The CDR3 DNA sequence: TGTGCCAGCAGCCCCGGTGAGGGGGCAGAGACCCAGTACTTC. The chain uses TRBV11-2 and TRBJ2-5, with 7 bases lining up with TRBD1. The V gene end was trimmed by 5 bases and the J gene end by 4 bases; junction bases not matched to a gene: 7. The CDR3 runs to 14 residues. From germline, CDR1 is SGHAT and CDR2 FQNNGV.

The J gene is TRBJ2-7, the V gene TRBV6-5; tentatively, D is TRBD2 (5 bases). The CDR3 is made up of 13 amino acids. Germline V gives CDR1 MNHEY, CDR2 SVGAGI. V shed 6 bases and J shed 7 bases, with 16 bases lying between them. The chain's CDR3 is CASRPWELEEQYF. The CDR3 DNA reads as TGTGCCAGCAGACCCTGGGAACTAGAGGAGCAGTACTTC.

This clone occurred a few times. The chain uses TRBV5-6 and TRBJ2-3, with TRBD1 identical over 9 bases. Per germline, CDR1 SGHDT and CDR2 YYEEEE. This CDR3 comprises 15 residues. Unmatched junction bases numbered 2, after V lost 0 bases and J lost 3 bases. The CDR3: CASSLAGTGTDTQYF. CDR3 nucleotide sequence: TGTGCCAGCAGCTTGGCTGGGACAGGGACAGATACGCAGTATTTT. The full variable domain, rest sourced from reference TRBV5-6 and TRBJ2-3, is DAGVTQSPTHLIKTRGQQVTLRCSPKSGHDTVSWYQQALGQGPQFIFQYYEEEERQRGNFPDRFSGHQFPNYSSELNVNALLLGDSALYLCASSLAGTGTDTQYFGPGTRLTVL.

This chain links TRBV27 with TRBJ1-2; D gene uncertain. This CDR3 contains 16 residues. The V gene lost 4 bases and the J gene lost 5 bases, with 20 bases spanning the gap. CDR1 MNHEY and CDR2 SMNVEV come from the germline V gene (reference sequence). This chain's CDR3 is CASSWTIRLGGYGYTF. The CDR3 DNA reads as TGTGCCAGCAGTTGGACCATAAGACTGGGAGGGTATGGCTACACCTTC.

The chain combines TRBV5-5 with TRBJ2-3; D remains unclear. Per germline, CDR1 SGHKS and CDR2 YYEKEE (reference sequence). This CDR3 is built from 15 residues. V lost 5 bases, J lost 2 bases, and 15 bases lay in between. In DNA form, the CDR3 reads TGTGCCAGCAGGTTATCTAGGAGACTCACAGATACGCAGTATTTT. Its translation: CASRLSRRLTDTQYF.

The chain's CDR3 is CASSPRPGNEQYF. CDR3 nucleotide sequence: TGTGCCAGCTCACCACGGCCGGGGAACGAGCAGTACTTC. The chain employs TRBV18 and TRBJ2-7; D may be TRBD2 (5 bases). CDR3 length: 13 residues. Germline V gene sequence: CDR1 KGHSH, CDR2 LQKENI. V shed 1 base and J shed 5 bases, with 9 bases lying between them.

The chain links TRBV4-1 to TRBJ1-4; D is unclear. The CDR3 is made up of 13 amino acids. From germline, CDR1 is MGHRA and CDR2 YSYEKL. V was shortened by 1 base and J by 13 bases, with 13 bases between the two germline ends. As DNA, the CDR3 is TGCGCCAGCAGCCAAGTGGCCGAAAAGCGACTGTTTTTT. It is translated as CASSQVAEKRLFF.

V gene TRBV27 combines with J gene TRBJ2-7; D uncertain. Trimming removed 4 bases at V and 0 bases at J, with 7 bases between. Germline V gene sequence: CDR1 MNHEY, CDR2 SMNVEV (reference sequence). This CDR3 comprises 13 residues. The CDR3 coding sequence is TGTGCCAGCAGTTCCTACCTCTCCTACGAGCAGTACTTC. Its translation: CASSSYLSYEQYF.